What follows describes a single T cell receptor (beta chain). What it binds is not known. The sample belongs to a study of a mutant IDH1 vaccine in newly diagnosed glioma. Whole-study context: At weeks 1, 3, 5, 7, 11, 15, 19 and 23, patients received a vaccination, eight in all. Patients began vaccination 4-6 weeks after radiotherapy alone, or with temozolomide cycles. Among treated patients, 62.5% were male and around 40% female, and mean age was roughly 40 years.

Generated by immunoSEQ multiplex PCR, the TCRdb table keeps only in-frame clones and is missing some. The sample carries about 44,000 clones, around 93% recorded once. Study outcomes and limitations: Pseudoprogression seemed unlinked to shifts in top peripheral T cell clonotypes.

Germline CDR1 reads MDHEN; CDR2 reads SYDVKM. Trimming removed 8 bases at V and 0 bases at J, with 13 bases between. The CDR3 length is 14 residues. Documented time point: week 23, last vaccination. What each vaccine dose contained was 300 ug of mutant IDH1 20-mer peptide, accompanied by topical imiquimod. This sample comprised PBMCs, obtained from a glioma patient whose treatment included an IDH1 peptide vaccine. The sequence was obtained from a man aged 45-65 years with glioma. V is TRBV28 and J is TRBJ1-2, with no clear D. CDR3 nucleotide sequence: TGTGCCAGCGCGGGAGCGTATCCTAACTATGGCTACACCTTC. It specifies CASAGAYPNYGYTF.